Below, 14 T cell receptor beta chains from the same sample are listed, as sequenced in a study of blood T cell repertoires in COVID-19. Assay used: immunoSEQ multiplex PCR; TCRdb lists only in-frame clones, some missing. The repertoire holds approximately 260,000 clones, with 88% as singletons. Sequencing was carried out using peripheral blood. These receptors all stem from a woman aged 40 to 55 who had recovered from COVID-19.

V and J are TRBV6-6 and TRBJ1-2; TRBD1 matches 10 bases. The CDR3 has 14 residues. V gave up 7 bases and J gave up 6 bases; unmatched junction bases: 8. The germline V gene encodes CDR1 MNHNY and CDR2 SVGAGI (reference sequence). The DNA of the CDR3 is TGTGCCAGCAAGATGACAGGGGGCAATCATGGCTACACCTTC. Amino acid sequence: CASKMTGGNHGYTF.

The chain is built from TRBV2 and TRBJ2-3, with TRBD2 as a possible D gene (5 bases). CDR1 and CDR2 (germline): SNHLY, FYNNEI. The CDR3 consists of 12 residues. Trimming cost V 6 bases and J 6 bases, with 10 bases left between them. This chain's CDR3 is CASSDPGDTQYF. The CDR3, as DNA: TGTGCCAGCAGCGATCCGGGGGATACGCAGTATTTT.

This chain links TRBV3-1 (or the pseudogene TRBV3-2) with TRBJ1-3; a possible D gene is TRBD1 (5 bases). The CDR3 is made up of 15 amino acids. V lost 0 bases and J lost 5, with 11 bases in between. Germline V gives CDR1 LGHDT, CDR2 YNNKEL (reference sequence). The CDR3 reads CASSQERRVRNTIYF. The CDR3 nucleotides read TGTGCCAGCAGCCAAGAGCGCAGGGTGCGAAACACCATATATTTT.

J is TRBJ2-3 and V is TRBV6-2 or TRBV6-3, with 7 bases aligning to TRBD1. Trimming took 2 bases from V and 2 from J; bases not matched to a gene: 7. Germline V gene lookup returns CDR1 MNHEY and CDR2 SVGEGT. The CDR3 has 16 amino acids. The CDR3 is CASSYPRTGNTDTQYF. The CDR3, as DNA: TGTGCCAGCAGTTACCCTAGGACAGGAAACACAGATACGCAGTATTTT.

This chain joins TRBV30 and TRBJ2-2; weak D call: TRBD1 (7 bases). CDR1 is GTSNPN and CDR2 is SVGIG in the germline V gene (reference sequence). The V and J ends lost 4 bases and 3 bases respectively, with 12 bases between them. CDR3 length equals 14 residues. CDR3 in DNA: TGTGCCTGGAATATCAGGGGGGACACCGGGGAGCTGTTTTTT. Protein sequence: CAWNIRGDTGELFF.

The V call is TRBV28, the J call TRBJ1-2, with 8 bases lining up with TRBD1. The CDR3 spans 16 residues. In germline, CDR1 is MDHEN, CDR2 SYDVKM. Trimming removed 2 bases from V and 0 bases from J; junction bases left unmatched: 5. The CDR3: CASSLGTGPANYGYTF. The CDR3 nucleotides are TGTGCCAGCAGTTTAGGGACAGGCCCAGCTAACTATGGCTACACCTTC.

The chain's CDR3 is CASSLSAVAALYF. Here the CDR3 DNA reads TGTGCCAGCAGTTTAAGCGCGGTCGCAGCTTTGTACTTC. The chain employs TRBV27 and TRBJ2-7; no firm D call. V gave up 2 bases and J gave up 12 bases, with 17 bases separating them. The V gene's germline CDR1 is MNHEY and CDR2 SMNVEV (reference sequence). This CDR3 region has 13 residues.

The CDR3 loop reads CASLRRGARYGYTF. The CDR3, as DNA: TGTGCCAGCCTGAGGAGGGGCGCACGCTATGGCTACACCTTC. This rearrangement joins TRBV27 to TRBJ1-2, with D possibly being TRBD1 (5 bases). This CDR3 has 14 amino acids. The V end lost 8 bases, the J end lost 4 bases, and 17 bases lay between the germline ends. Germline V gene sequence: CDR1 MNHEY, CDR2 SMNVEV (reference sequence).

The chain has TRBV19 and TRBJ1-4; 7 nucleotides line up with TRBD1. The CDR3 consists of 17 residues. CDR1 and CDR2 from the germline V gene are LNHDA and SQIVND (reference sequence). Trimming cost V 9 bases and J 2 bases; bases outside gene matches: 15. DNA for the CDR3: TGTGCCAGCAACCCACGGGCAGGGGGGACGACTAATGAAAAACTGTTTTTT. This translates into CASNPRAGGTTNEKLFF.

The chain recombines TRBV25-1 with TRBJ2-4, with 9 bases lining up with TRBD1. The trim removed 2 bases at V and 3 bases at J, leaving 8 bases unmatched. Germline CDR1 and CDR2: MGHDK and SYGVNS. The CDR3 contains 17 residues. CDR3 amino acids: CASSEPGQGVVKNIQYF. The CDR3 DNA sequence: TGTGCCAGCAGTGAACCGGGACAGGGAGTAGTCAAAAACATTCAGTACTTC.

The chain employs TRBV6-2 or TRBV6-3 and TRBJ2-3; the match to TRBD2 covers 10 bases. CDR1 is MNHEY and CDR2 is SVGEGT in the germline V gene. Unmatched junction bases numbered 14, after V lost 2 bases and J lost 12 bases. The length of the CDR3 is 16 residues. CDR3 sequence reads: CASSYGSSGSRMPQYF. The CDR3 nucleotides are TGTGCCAGCAGTTACGGGTCTAGCGGGAGTCGGATGCCCCAGTATTTT.

The gene calls are TRBV7-9 and TRBJ1-5, with 7 bases fitting TRBD1. This CDR3 has 15 amino acids. The ends lost 5 bases at V and 3 bases at J; junction bases unmatched: 7. Germline assignment: CDR1 SEHNR and CDR2 FQNEAQ (reference sequence). CDR3 bases: TGTGCCAGCAGCCCCCAGGGGGGATACAATCAGCCCCAGCATTTT. Translating gives CASSPQGGYNQPQHF.

J is TRBJ2-1 and V is TRBV7-3, with 10 bases identical to TRBD2. The CDR3 is made up of 17 amino acids. Germline V gene sequence: CDR1 SGHTA, CDR2 FQGTGA. J was trimmed by 4 bases and V by 5 bases; bases with no gene match: 11. The CDR3 is CASSQTLAGVSYNEQFF. The CDR3 DNA is TGTGCCAGCAGCCAAACCCTAGCGGGGGTATCTTACAATGAGCAGTTCTTC.

V is TRBV11-2 and J is TRBJ2-1; 12 bases align to TRBD2. V was pared by 7 bases and J by 1 base, with 5 bases of the junction left unmatched. The germline gives CDR1 SGHAT, CDR2 FQNNGV. This CDR3 contains 16 residues. The chain's CDR3 is CASTKGTSGSYNEQFF. The CDR3 nucleotides read TGTGCCAGCACCAAGGGGACTAGCGGGTCCTACAATGAGCAGTTCTTC.